Below, 17 T cell receptor beta chains from the same sample are listed, as sequenced in a study of cytomegalovirus exposure and HLA in healthy donors. In the PCR, 60 Vbeta and 13 Jbeta primers were used. TCRdb's table, derived via immunoSEQ multiplex PCR, lists solely in-frame clones and lacks some. The table shows 210,000 or so clones, with 65% to 80% occurring only once. Input material: PBMCs. The receptor source for this set is a girl aged 2 to 10 in good health and CMV-seronegative.

V and J are TRBV2 and TRBJ2-7; 9 bases fit TRBD2. The germline V gene encodes CDR1 SNHLY and CDR2 FYNNEI. V shed 6 bases, J shed 3 bases, and the junction held 9 bases outside the gene matches. The CDR3 is made up of 15 amino acids. For the CDR3, the DNA is TGTGCCAGCAGGTTCACCCCTAGCGGGGACTACGAGCAGTACTTC. This gives the protein CASRFTPSGDYEQYF.

V gene TRBV13 combines with J gene TRBJ1-1; 7 nucleotides align to TRBD1. After removal of 1 base from V and 4 bases from J, the junction contained 15 bases not matched to a gene. The length of the CDR3 is 18 residues. Germline V gene lookup returns CDR1 PRHDT and CDR2 FYEKMQ (reference sequence). CDR3 in DNA: TGTGCCAGCAGCTTAGTATTCGGGACAGACGACTCGAGCACTGAAGCTTTCTTT. Protein: CASSLVFGTDDSSTEAFF.

This rearrangement joins TRBV5-6 to TRBJ2-6, with TRBD1 as a possible D gene (5 bases). Germline CDR1 and CDR2: SGHDT and YYEEEE. V was trimmed by 4 bases and J by 0 bases, leaving 14 bases between them. The CDR3 sequence is 17 residues long. The CDR3 loop is CASSLETVGSGANVLTF. Written as DNA, the CDR3 is TGTGCCAGCAGCCTTGAGACAGTAGGCTCTGGGGCCAACGTCCTGACTTTC.

The V gene is TRBV29-1, the J gene TRBJ1-2, with D uncertain. The CDR3 covers 11 residues. The V end lost 7 bases, the J end lost 4 bases, and 10 bases lay between the germline ends. Germline lookup yields CDR1 SQVTM and CDR2 ANQGSEA. The CDR3 DNA reads as TGCAGCGAACAGTCTTCCTATGGCTACACCTTC. This codes for CSEQSSYGYTF.

V usage is TRBV5-1 and J usage is TRBJ2-5, with D possibly TRBD2 on 6 matching bases. The length of the CDR3 is 13 residues. V lost 0 bases to trimming and J lost 5 bases, with 8 bases between them. Per germline, CDR1 SGHRS and CDR2 YFSETQ. The CDR3 sequence is CASSLDAGETQYF. The DNA for the CDR3 is TGCGCCAGCAGCTTGGATGCGGGGGAGACCCAGTACTTC.

The V and J genes are TRBV1 and TRBJ2-7; the table assigns TRBD2, which was not confirmed against the DNA. TRBV1 is classified as a pseudogene. This CDR3 region has 15 residues. CDR3 sequence (DNA): TGCACCAGCGCCCGGCCTGGCGGGGGGGCCTACGAGCAGTACTTC. Translating it yields CTSARPGGGAYEQYF.

This chain uses TRBV7-9 with TRBJ2-5; D unresolved. TRBJ2-7 explains the end of the DNA better; the J call may be wrong. Germline-derived CDR1 and CDR2 are SEHNR and FQNEAQ (reference sequence). This CDR3 spans 13 amino acids. As DNA, the CDR3 is TGTGCCAGCAGCTTCGGAAGCTACTACGAGCAGTACTTC. Translating it yields CASSFGSYYEQYF.

In this sample, this clone turned up once. V gene TRBV4-1 combines with J gene TRBJ2-7; the match to TRBD1 covers 10 bases. The CDR3 totals 15 residues. From germline, CDR1 is MGHRA and CDR2 YSYEKL. J gave up 5 bases and V 1 base, and 5 bases lay outside the gene matches. The CDR3 bases are TGCGCCAGCAGCCAAGCCGGGACAGGGGCCCACGAGCAGTACTTC. Encoded protein: CASSQAGTGAHEQYF.

The chain uses TRBV2 and TRBJ1-1; 11 bases align to TRBD1. This CDR3 is 17 amino acids long. The germline CDR1 and CDR2 sequences are SNHLY and FYNNEI. With V trimmed by 3 bases and J by 5 bases, 11 bases remained unmatched. CDR3 protein: CASSDVVPGQGGTEAFF. The CDR3 DNA sequence: TGTGCCAGCAGTGATGTCGTACCGGGACAGGGGGGAACTGAAGCTTTCTTT.

Details on this clone: Other DNA sequences in this sample translate to the same CDR3. The chain joins TRBV4-1 to TRBJ1-2, with D perhaps TRBD1 (6 bases). V lost 2 bases and J lost 0, with 19 bases in between. The germline CDR1 and CDR2 sequences are MGHRA and YSYEKL. CDR3 size: 18 residues. CDR3 amino acids: CASSQPFSRGPANYGYTF. CDR3 in DNA: TGCGCCAGCAGCCAACCCTTCTCCAGGGGACCAGCTAACTATGGCTACACCTTC.

This clone was counted between two and nine times. This chain uses TRBV5-4 with TRBJ1-6; D call uncertain. The CDR3 consists of 12 residues. V was clipped by 2 bases and J by 7 bases, with 4 bases between them. Germline V gene data show CDR1 as SGHNT and CDR2 as YYREEE (reference sequence). The CDR3 sequence is CASSFPNSPLHF. The DNA for the CDR3 is TGTGCCAGCAGCTTCCCAAATTCACCCCTCCACTTT.

Comments on this clone: One end of the junction is discordant with germline, which a read error may explain. The rearrangement uses TRBV7-9 and TRBJ2-1, with a possible D match to TRBD1 (5 bases). Germline V lookup: CDR1 SEHNR, CDR2 FQNEAQ (reference sequence). CDR3 length: 14 amino acids. The CDR3 loop is CASSLVEEAGIRLF. The DNA of the CDR3 is TGTGCCAGCAGCTTAGTAGAGGAAGCAGGGATTCGGCTCTTC.

The chain employs TRBV30 and TRBJ2-7; the D gene is possibly TRBD1 (5 bases). CDR1 is GTSNPN, CDR2 SVGIG, per germline (reference sequence). Trimming left V 6 bases short and J 3 bases short, with 18 bases between. The CDR3 is 14 residues long. CDR3 sequence reads: CACHRQKVYYEQYF. The CDR3 nucleotides are TGTGCCTGTCATAGACAGAAAGTATACTACGAGCAGTACTTC. The full variable domain, with the rest looked up from reference TRBV30 and TRBJ2-7, is SQTIHQWPATLVQPVGSPLSLECTVEGTSNPNLYWYRQAAGRGLQLLFYSVGIGQISSEVPQNLSASRPQDRQFILSSKKLLLSDSGFYLCACHRQKVYYEQYFGPGTRLTVT.

This chain uses TRBV6-6 with TRBJ1-5; no clear D. The CDR3 is 12 residues long. Germline V gene sequence: CDR1 MNHNY, CDR2 SVGAGI (reference sequence). Deletions cut 5 bases from V and 5 bases from J, with 7 bases between. CDR3 DNA: TGTGCCAGCAGTCAACATGATCAGCCCCAGCATTTT. Residues: CASSQHDQPQHF.

This sequence joins TRBV28 and TRBJ2-7; weak D call: TRBD1 (5 bases). CDR1 and CDR2 (germline): MDHEN, SYDVKM. Trimming removed 3 bases from V and 0 bases from J, with 15 bases in between. CDR3 size: 16 residues. The CDR3 loop reads CASSLLSGLGSYEQYF. The CDR3 DNA sequence: TGTGCCAGCAGTTTGCTATCAGGGCTGGGCTCCTACGAGCAGTACTTC.

This clone has a single count. The chain employs TRBV5-5 and TRBJ2-5; D unresolved. This CDR3 is built from 12 residues. V was shortened by 0 bases and J by 7 bases, with 7 bases between the two germline ends. CDR1 SGHKS and CDR2 YYEKEE come from the germline V gene (reference sequence). CDR3 amino acids: CASSLGVATQYF. CDR3 bases: TGTGCCAGCAGCTTGGGGGTAGCGACCCAGTACTTC.

The chain joins TRBV7-9 to TRBJ2-5, with D perhaps TRBD2 (6 bases). The CDR3 runs to 13 residues. Germline assignment: CDR1 SEHNR and CDR2 FQNEAQ (reference sequence). Trimming stripped 5 bases from V and 2 bases from J, with 9 bases between. The CDR3 region is CASSQAGQETQYF. The CDR3 nucleotides are TGTGCCAGCAGCCAAGCGGGTCAAGAGACCCAGTACTTC.